Following are 8 T cell receptor beta chains from one sample sequenced in a study of Ad26.COV2.S vaccination and SARS-CoV-2 variants. Profiling relied on immunoSEQ multiplex PCR, and the TCRdb table lists in-frame clones only, not all of them. Counted here are approximately 480,000 clones, around 85% occurring once; the ten biggest clones make up 9.5% to 15%. Treatment defined: around 19 received Ad26.COV2.S at low or high dose, single or two shots; 5 received placebo; per-sample allocation not given. Specimen acquisition occurred on day 63 following the initial vaccine or placebo injection. This specimen was peripheral blood, taken in a trial of Ad26.COV2.S vaccine versus placebo. The receptor set was obtained from a person aged 18-60 years who received the Ad26.COV2.S COVID-19 vaccine or a placebo.

The chain uses TRBV4-2 and TRBJ2-7; TRBD1 aligns across 7 bases. This CDR3 has 15 amino acids. Trimming cost V 2 bases and J 3 bases; bases outside gene matches: 7. Germline V gives CDR1 LGHNA, CDR2 YNFKEQ. Written as DNA, the CDR3 is TGTGCCAGCAGCCAAAACTCCGGGACAGACTACGAGCAGTACTTC. The encoded protein is CASSQNSGTDYEQYF.

This chain connects TRBV6-1 to TRBJ2-7; the D is unclear. The CDR3 runs 14 residues. Trimming pared 3 bases from V and 2 bases from J, leaving 11 bases between. Germline CDR1 and CDR2: MNHNS and SASEGT. The CDR3 DNA is TGTGCCAGCAGTGACCCCCGCAGGACCTACGAGCAGTACTTC. This gives the protein CASSDPRRTYEQYF.

CDR3 nucleotide sequence: TGTGCCAGCACCGCGGACAGACGCGGCTACACCTTC. Its protein is CASTADRRGYTF. J is TRBJ1-2 and V is TRBV13; weak D call: TRBD1 (6 bases). The CDR3 is 12 residues long. Trimming took 7 bases from V and 8 from J, leaving 14 bases between them. CDR1 and CDR2 (germline): PRHDT, FYEKMQ (reference sequence).

This rearrangement joins TRBV19 to TRBJ1-1; 9 nucleotides agree with TRBD1. The CDR3 spans 15 residues. V shed 5 bases and J 5 bases; nucleotides not matched to a gene: 9. Germline V CDR1 and CDR2: LNHDA, SQIVND (reference sequence). The CDR3 DNA is TGTGCCAGTAGTCCCCGGACAGGGGTAGTTACTGAAGCTTTCTTT. Protein: CASSPRTGVVTEAFF. Variable domain in full (rest from reference TRBV19 and TRBJ1-1): DGGITQSPKYLFRKEGQNVTLSCEQNLNHDAMYWYRQDPGQGLRLIYYSQIVNDFQKGDIAEGYSVSREKKESFPLTVTSAQKNPTAFYLCASSPRTGVVTEAFFGQGTRLTVV.

This clone was observed a single time. The chain has TRBV2 and TRBJ2-7, with D tentatively TRBD1 (6 bases). Germline lookup yields CDR1 SNHLY and CDR2 FYNNEI. This CDR3 is 12 amino acids long. V dropped 5 bases and J dropped 4 bases, with 9 bases sitting between them. In nucleotides, the CDR3 is TGTGCCAGCAGTCAAACAGGGTACGAGCAGTACTTC. It codes for CASSQTGYEQYF.

Details on this clone: The same CDR3 is also encoded by other DNA sequences in this sample. The rearrangement joins TRBV7-2 to TRBJ2-5, with D possibly being TRBD1 or TRBD2 (7 bases each). The CDR3 is made up of 16 amino acids. The germline V and J ends were trimmed by 5 bases and 4 bases, with 20 bases remaining between them. Germline CDR1 is SGHTA and CDR2 is FQGNSA. The CDR3 nucleotides read TGTGCCAGCAGCCTACTTGGGAGGGGGCGCGGAGAGACCCAGTACTTC. Amino acid sequence: CASSLLGRGRGETQYF.

The V gene is TRBV4-2, the J gene TRBJ1-2; TRBD1 matches at 7 bases. CDR1 is LGHNA, CDR2 YNFKEQ, per germline. V shed 0 bases, J shed 8 bases, and the junction held 12 bases outside the gene matches. The CDR3 totals 16 residues. The CDR3 here is CASSQEGTRAGGGYTF. In nucleotides, the CDR3 is TGTGCCAGCAGCCAAGAAGGGACCCGAGCAGGGGGAGGCTACACCTTC.

The rearrangement joins TRBV19 to TRBJ2-1, with D tentatively TRBD1 (6 bases). The length of the CDR3 is 13 residues. The V end lost 1 base, the J end lost 10 bases, and 11 bases lay between the germline ends. Germline values: CDR1 LNHDA, CDR2 SQIVND (reference sequence). The CDR3 loop is CASSIVGAAEQFF. The CDR3 DNA sequence: TGTGCCAGTAGTATAGTGGGGGCGGCAGAGCAGTTCTTC.